In its sample, the clone carrying this T cell receptor beta chain was seen once. Time point in this sample: newly diagnosed GD, antithyroid drugs for less than 3 months. PBMC-derived RNA was used for the TCR library. CDR3 length equals 17 residues. Germline lookup yields CDR1 LGHDT and CDR2 YNNKEL (reference sequence). Trimming left V 1 base short and J 6 bases short, with 18 bases between. These data belong to a study of regulatory T cells in long-lasting Graves disease. HTBI primers from iRepertoire and Arm-PCR of CDR3 regions yielded the TCR beta libraries. MiXCR, applied by TCRdb to the multiplex PCR reads, yields one record per CDR3 protein. The sample lists hundreds of thousands of distinct CDR3 sequences, 15% to 20% occurring once. The same sample was also used in a study of T cells in Graves' hyperthyroidism and ophthalmopathy. That work adds: Initially, a first-round RT-PCR of the TCR CDR3 employed the HTBI primer set.

The material was peripheral blood mononuclear cells (PBMCs), obtained at new diagnosis, from a patient treated with antithyroid drugs. This clonotype was sampled from a young man with Graves disease. The V and J genes are TRBV3-1 and TRBJ2-2; D is perhaps TRBD2 (5 bases). Here the CDR3 reads CASSQGRDQHVAGELFF. CDR3 DNA: TGTGCCAGCAGCCAAGGCCGGGATCAACACGTGGCCGGGGAGCTGTTTTTT.